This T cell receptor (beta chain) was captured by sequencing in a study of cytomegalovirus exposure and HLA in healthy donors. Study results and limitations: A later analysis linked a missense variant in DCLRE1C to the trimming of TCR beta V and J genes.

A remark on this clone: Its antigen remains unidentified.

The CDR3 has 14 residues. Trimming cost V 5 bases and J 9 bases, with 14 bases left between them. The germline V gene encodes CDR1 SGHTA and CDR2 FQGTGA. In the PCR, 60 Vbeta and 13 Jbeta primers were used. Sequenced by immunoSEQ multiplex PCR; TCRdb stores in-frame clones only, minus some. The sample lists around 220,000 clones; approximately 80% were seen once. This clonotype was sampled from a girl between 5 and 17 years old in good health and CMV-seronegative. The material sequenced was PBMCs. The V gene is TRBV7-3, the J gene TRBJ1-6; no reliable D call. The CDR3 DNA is TGTGCCAGCAGCAGTTCCGCGGTCGGTTCACCCCTCCACTTT. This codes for CASSSSAVGSPLHF.